These T cell receptor beta chains were read from a single sample in a study of radiotherapy plus CTLA-4 blockade in lung cancer. Sequencing was performed with immunoSEQ multiplex PCR; in TCRdb, only in-frame clones are kept and a portion is missing. The sample lists about 15,000 clones; 55% to 75% were seen once. The sample here was peripheral blood, taken from a patient treated with radiotherapy plus ipilimumab. Receptors originate from a human donor with non-small cell lung cancer whose response to radiotherapy plus ipilimumab could not be evaluated. Both conserved end residues are part of each CDR3. The D gene is left open where the match is weak. Some rows have no size entry. The others give once, few or many, or a class for an expanded clone.

V gene: TRBV10-3
J gene: TRBJ2-5
clone size: -
D gene: TRBD2
CDR3 protein: CAIRGDYFGRETQYF
CDR3 DNA: TGTGCCATCAGGGGGGACTATTTTGGGAGGGAGACCCAGTACTTC

V gene: TRBV5-1
J gene: TRBJ2-4
clone size: -
D gene: -
CDR3 protein: CASSLGDDRSIQYF
CDR3 DNA: TGCGCCAGCAGCTTGGGGGACGACAGGTCCATTCAGTACTTC

V gene: TRBV2
J gene: TRBJ2-7
clone size: -
D gene: TRBD1
CDR3 protein: CASSESRTGNSYEQYF
CDR3 DNA: TGTGCCAGCAGTGAAAGTCGGACAGGGAACTCCTACGAGCAGTACTTC

V gene: TRBV9
J gene: TRBJ1-1
clone size: -
D gene: -
CDR3 protein: CASSVVWRKEAFF
CDR3 DNA: TGTGCCAGCAGCGTAGTTTGGCGGAAAGAAGCTTTCTTT

V gene: TRBV2
J gene: TRBJ2-3
clone size: few
D gene: TRBD2
CDR3 protein: CASRAGGEGVIF
CDR3 DNA: TGTGCCAGCAGAGCCGGGGGGGAGGGGGTGATTTTT

V gene: TRBV5-4
J gene: TRBJ2-7
clone size: few
D gene: -
CDR3 protein: CASSLRGTDYEQYF
CDR3 DNA: TGTGCCAGCAGCTTGCGCGGGACAGACTACGAGCAGTACTTC

V gene: TRBV5-1
J gene: TRBJ2-3
clone size: -
D gene: -
CDR3 protein: CASSSGVAVNPSTDTQYF
CDR3 DNA: TGCGCCAGCAGCTCAGGAGTAGCGGTGAATCCTAGCACAGATACGCAGTATTTT

V gene: TRBV19
J gene: TRBJ2-4
clone size: -
D gene: -
CDR3 protein: CASSKGIAKNIQYF
CDR3 DNA: TGTGCCAGTAGCAAGGGGATAGCCAAAAACATTCAGTACTTC

V gene: TRBV6-1
J gene: TRBJ1-4
clone size: few
D gene: -
CDR3 protein: CASSAGRTTNEKLFF
CDR3 DNA: TGTGCCAGCAGTGCGGGGAGGACAACTAATGAAAAACTGTTTTTT

V gene: TRBV10-3
J gene: TRBJ1-4
clone size: -
D gene: -
CDR3 protein: CAIKGDDEKLFF
CDR3 DNA: TGTGCCATCAAGGGGGACGACGAAAAACTGTTTTTT

V gene: TRBV5-1
J gene: TRBJ1-6
clone size: few
D gene: TRBD1
CDR3 protein: CASRTGQENNSPLHF
CDR3 DNA: TGCGCCAGCCGCACGGGACAGGAAAATAATTCACCCCTCCACTTT

V gene: TRBV11-2
J gene: TRBJ2-5
clone size: -
D gene: -
CDR3 protein: CASTLTTGHLETQYF
CDR3 DNA: TGTGCCAGCACACTCACAACGGGACACCTAGAGACCCAGTACTTC

V gene: TRBV7-2
J gene: TRBJ2-3
clone size: -
D gene: -
CDR3 protein: CASSLGGPDTQYF
CDR3 DNA: TGTGCCAGCAGCTTGGGGGGACCGGATACGCAGTATTTT

V gene: TRBV6-5
J gene: TRBJ1-1
clone size: -
D gene: -
CDR3 protein: CASTPGLTNTEAFF
CDR3 DNA: TGTGCCAGCACCCCGGGACTAACGAACACTGAAGCTTTCTTT

V gene: TRBV7-6
J gene: TRBJ2-2
clone size: -
D gene: -
CDR3 protein: CASSFPGNAGELFF
CDR3 DNA: TGTGCCAGCAGCTTTCCGGGGAACGCCGGGGAGCTGTTTTTT

V gene: TRBV6-5
J gene: TRBJ2-7
clone size: large
D gene: TRBD1
CDR3 protein: CASSYLGQGYEQYF
CDR3 DNA: TGTGCCAGCAGTTACTTAGGACAGGGCTACGAGCAGTACTTC

V gene: TRBV10-1
J gene: TRBJ2-6
clone size: -
D gene: -
CDR3 protein: CASSEGGAGANVLTF
CDR3 DNA: TGCGCCAGCAGTGAAGGTGGGGCCGGGGCCAACGTCCTGACTTTC

V gene: TRBV5-5
J gene: TRBJ2-5
clone size: few
D gene: -
CDR3 protein: CASSQGFQETQYF
CDR3 DNA: TGTGCCAGCAGCCAGGGATTTCAAGAGACCCAGTACTTC

V gene: TRBV4-1
J gene: TRBJ1-4
clone size: -
D gene: -
CDR3 protein: CASSQGGINEKLFF
CDR3 DNA: TGCGCCAGCAGCCAAGGCGGGATTAATGAAAAACTGTTTTTT

V gene: TRBV25-1
J gene: TRBJ2-7
clone size: -
D gene: TRBD1
CDR3 protein: CASSFRTGAEQYF
CDR3 DNA: TGTGCCAGCAGTTTCCGGACAGGGGCCGAGCAGTACTTC

V gene: TRBV5-1
J gene: TRBJ2-7
clone size: -
D gene: -
CDR3 protein: CASSLEFRGYEQYF
CDR3 DNA: TGCGCCAGCAGCTTGGAGTTCAGGGGATACGAGCAGTACTTC

V gene: TRBV5-1
J gene: TRBJ2-2
clone size: -
D gene: -
CDR3 protein: CASSPFGLGTGELFF
CDR3 DNA: TGCGCCAGCAGTCCTTTTGGACTCGGGACCGGGGAGCTGTTTTTT

V gene: TRBV4-3
J gene: TRBJ1-3
clone size: few
D gene: -
CDR3 protein: CASSQGTGPTRIYF
CDR3 DNA: TGCGCCAGCAGCCAAGGCACAGGGCCTACCCGCATATATTTT

V gene: TRBV19
J gene: TRBJ1-2
clone size: -
D gene: TRBD1
CDR3 protein: CASETSRGLGGYTF
CDR3 DNA: TGTGCCAGCGAGACAAGCAGGGGGCTTGGTGGCTACACCTTC

V gene: TRBV19
J gene: TRBJ1-2
clone size: -
D gene: -
CDR3 protein: CASGGENYGYTF
CDR3 DNA: TGTGCCAGTGGGGGGGAGAACTATGGCTACACCTTC

V gene: TRBV7-3
J gene: TRBJ1-1
clone size: -
D gene: -
CDR3 protein: CASSLTPPGATEAFF
CDR3 DNA: TGTGCCAGCAGCTTAACCCCTCCAGGGGCCACTGAAGCTTTCTTT

V gene: TRBV10-1
J gene: TRBJ1-1
clone size: few
D gene: -
CDR3 protein: CASSWDLNTEAFF
CDR3 DNA: TGCGCCAGCAGTTGGGACTTGAACACTGAAGCTTTCTTT

V gene: TRBV4-3
J gene: TRBJ1-2
clone size: once
D gene: TRBD1
CDR3 protein: CASSQTRGQGYGYTF
CDR3 DNA: TGCGCCAGCAGCCAAACGAGGGGGCAGGGCTATGGCTACACCTTC

V gene: TRBV7-2
J gene: TRBJ1-5
clone size: once
D gene: -
CDR3 protein: CASSSGVPGNQPQHF
CDR3 DNA: TGTGCCAGCAGTTCAGGGGTTCCAGGCAATCAGCCCCAGCATTTT

V gene: TRBV9
J gene: TRBJ1-4
clone size: -
D gene: TRBD1
CDR3 protein: CASSQMTGNGEKLFF
CDR3 DNA: TGTGCCAGCAGCCAGATGACAGGGAATGGGGAAAAACTGTTTTTT

V gene: TRBV27
J gene: TRBJ1-3
clone size: -
D gene: -
CDR3 protein: CASSTWRESAGNTIYF
CDR3 DNA: TGTGCCAGCTCCACTTGGCGGGAAAGCGCTGGAAACACCATATATTTT

V gene: TRBV5-1
J gene: TRBJ1-6
clone size: -
D gene: TRBD1
CDR3 protein: CASSLSVGQAYNSPLHF
CDR3 DNA: TGCGCCAGCAGCCTTTCGGTTGGACAGGCCTATAATTCACCCCTCCACTTT

V gene: TRBV2
J gene: TRBJ2-2
clone size: -
D gene: TRBD2
CDR3 protein: CASKTSGGNTGELFF
CDR3 DNA: TGTGCCAGCAAGACGAGCGGGGGGAACACCGGGGAGCTGTTTTTT

V gene: TRBV7-9
J gene: TRBJ2-6
clone size: -
D gene: TRBD1
CDR3 protein: CASSRTGATGANVLTF
CDR3 DNA: TGTGCCAGCAGCCGGACAGGGGCCACTGGGGCCAACGTCCTGACTTTC

V gene: TRBV7-2
J gene: TRBJ1-1
clone size: -
D gene: -
CDR3 protein: CASSLHPRIGEAFF
CDR3 DNA: TGTGCCAGCAGCTTACACCCCAGGATAGGTGAAGCTTTCTTT

V gene: TRBV7-9
J gene: TRBJ2-3
clone size: few
D gene: TRBD1
CDR3 protein: CASSLGQGPDTQYF
CDR3 DNA: TGTGCCAGCAGCCTTGGACAGGGCCCAGATACGCAGTATTTT

V gene: TRBV5-1
J gene: TRBJ1-1
clone size: -
D gene: -
CDR3 protein: CASSPTGNGRNTEAFF
CDR3 DNA: TGCGCCAGCAGTCCCACAGGGAATGGGAGGAACACTGAAGCTTTCTTT

V gene: TRBV21-1
J gene: TRBJ1-2
clone size: -
D gene: -
CDR3 protein: CAREAQGAEGLNYGYTF
CDR3 DNA: TGTGCCAGGGAGGCACAGGGGGCGGAAGGGCTTAACTATGGCTACACCTTC

V gene: TRBV11-2
J gene: TRBJ1-3
clone size: few
D gene: -
CDR3 protein: CASSLSLSGSGNTIYF
CDR3 DNA: TGTGCCAGCAGCTTATCCCTCTCGGGGTCCGGAAACACCATATATTTT

V gene: TRBV5-1
J gene: TRBJ2-7
clone size: -
D gene: -
CDR3 protein: CASRRVAGEEQYF
CDR3 DNA: TGCGCCAGCCGGAGGGTGGCCGGGGAAGAGCAGTACTTC

V gene: TRBV30
J gene: TRBJ1-2
clone size: -
D gene: TRBD1
CDR3 protein: CAWRTAGGYGYTF
CDR3 DNA: TGTGCCTGGAGAACTGCAGGGGGCTATGGCTACACCTTC

V gene: TRBV19
J gene: TRBJ2-7
clone size: -
D gene: -
CDR3 protein: CASSIARGSSYEQYF
CDR3 DNA: TGTGCCAGTAGTATAGCACGGGGGTCCTCCTACGAGCAGTACTTC

V gene: TRBV18
J gene: TRBJ1-3
clone size: -
D gene: -
CDR3 protein: CASSPSGENTIYF
CDR3 DNA: TGTGCCAGCTCACCAAGCGGAGAAAACACCATATATTTT

V gene: TRBV30
J gene: TRBJ2-5
clone size: -
D gene: TRBD1
CDR3 protein: CAWRRQGAGGTQYF
CDR3 DNA: TGTGCCTGGCGCCGACAGGGGGCCGGAGGGACCCAGTACTTC

V gene: TRBV18
J gene: TRBJ2-5
clone size: -
D gene: TRBD1
CDR3 protein: CASSPNRGSGETQYF
CDR3 DNA: TGTGCCAGCTCACCAAACAGGGGTTCGGGAGAGACCCAGTACTTC

V gene: TRBV7-8
J gene: TRBJ2-1
clone size: -
D gene: TRBD2
CDR3 protein: CASSSASGGVYNEQFF
CDR3 DNA: TGTGCCAGCAGCTCCGCTAGCGGGGGGGTATACAATGAGCAGTTCTTC

V gene: TRBV4-3
J gene: TRBJ2-3
clone size: few
D gene: -
CDR3 protein: CASSQEYAISDTQYF
CDR3 DNA: TGCGCCAGCAGCCAAGAATATGCTATCTCGGATACGCAGTATTTT

V gene: TRBV10-1
J gene: TRBJ2-1
clone size: -
D gene: TRBD1
CDR3 protein: CASSGRRTRGRKGSNEQFF
CDR3 DNA: TGCGCCAGCAGTGGTCGGAGGACCAGGGGGCGAAAGGGTTCCAATGAGCAGTTCTTC

V gene: TRBV6-1
J gene: TRBJ2-1
clone size: once
D gene: TRBD1
CDR3 protein: CASSEGGTGPDEQFF
CDR3 DNA: TGTGCCAGCAGTGAGGGGGGGACAGGGCCAGACGAGCAGTTCTTC

V gene: TRBV10-3
J gene: TRBJ2-7
clone size: -
D gene: TRBD2
CDR3 protein: CAISGQWVAGGPGEQYF
CDR3 DNA: TGTGCCATCAGTGGCCAGTGGGTAGCGGGGGGGCCGGGAGAGCAGTACTTC

V gene: TRBV12-2
J gene: TRBJ1-2
clone size: -
D gene: -
CDR3 protein: CASRLGWPGYRGYGYTF
CDR3 DNA: TGTGCAAGTCGCTTAGGGTGGCCTGGGTACAGGGGCTATGGCTACACCTTC

V gene: TRBV10-2
J gene: TRBJ1-2
clone size: -
D gene: -
CDR3 protein: CASSDTPQALYGYTF
CDR3 DNA: TGTGCCAGCAGTGACACCCCACAGGCCCTCTATGGCTACACCTTC